This TCR beta chain came from a study of OX40 agonist ivuxolimab in advanced cancers. Across the study: People in dose escalation had one of these cancers: hepatocellular carcinoma, melanoma, renal cell or head and neck cancer. Three patients got partial responses; one had hepatocellular carcinoma and two had cutaneous melanoma.

CDR1 PRHDT and CDR2 FYEKMQ come from the germline V gene (reference sequence). There are 16 residues in the CDR3. V was clipped by 5 bases and J by 0 bases, with 14 bases between them. The repertoire was sequenced with immunoSEQ multiplex PCR; TCRdb's copy has only in-frame clones and lacks some. The sample holds around 94,000 clones, 80% to 95% seen once. The chain has TRBV13 and TRBJ2-1, with D perhaps TRBD1 (6 bases). Sequenced here: CD4+ or CD8+ T cells sorted from blood, sampled in a trial of the OX40 agonist ivuxolimab. This receptor was obtained from an adult with an advanced solid tumor such as melanoma, head and neck, liver or kidney cancer. The CDR3 DNA reads as TGTGCCAGCAGCGGATGGGACACGAGCTCCTACAATGAGCAGTTCTTC. Encoded protein: CASSGWDTSSYNEQFF.